The source of this TCR beta chain is a study of beta chain features in type 1 diabetes (dated by TCRdb to 2017 to 2018). Study-wide context: Mean age, gender distribution, total cell number and subset yield did not differ between patients and healthy donors. A total of 90 million to 130 million sorted cells were examined across all samples, and a strong correlation was observed between cell number per subset and RNA yield. In the study, TCRB repertoires of sorted circulating CD4+ T cell subsets from recently diagnosed type 1 diabetes patients were compared with those of matched healthy donors. Regulatory and stem cell-like memory subsets were isolated from only 8 patients and roughly 8 healthy donors, whereas naive and central memory subsets came from all 30 or so donors.

The entire isolated RNA was reverse transcribed using the High Capacity cDNA Reverse Transcription Kit, and thus expressed TCRB transcripts were sequenced. Deep immunoSEQ sequencing was applied to naive, central memory and regulatory T cell samples, giving an average of approximately 4 million total reads per sample. Sorted cells were lysed in RLT buffer and RNA was extracted with DNase-treated RNeasy Micro or Mini kits, depending on cell number. Each cell subset was processed separately to prevent cross-contamination, with patient and healthy donor samples processed together. The immunoSEQ multiplex PCR was used to amplify TCRB sequences from cDNA, generating 87-bp fragments that spanned the CDR3 region. Amplicons were sequenced on the Illumina HiSeq platform. As for the original processing: PCR bias was corrected computationally using synthetic template baselines, and reads within Hamming distance 2 were collapsed, with unmergeable singletons discarded. Reads were aligned against IMGT to assign V, D and J genes, CDR3 length and insertions or deletions at six rearrangement sites. Within each subset, clonotype counts were normalized to the number of sorted cells before true diversity and Gini coefficients were calculated with the tcR R package. Repertoire sharing was quantified using the overlap coefficient calculated on TCRB nucleotide sequences. As a proxy for the pre-selection repertoire, out-of-frame TCRB sequences from naive cells were analyzed. Entries here come from immuneACCESS through TCRdb and include only in-frame sequences with V and J called. Some clones fail to appear in such tables; in the studies checked, an unresolved V gene covers under half of the shortfall, and the cause of the remainder is unknown. Clone size and the V and J calls come from that table; the DNA yielded D and trimming. This sample comprises 970,000 or so clones, 17% of them detected only once. The top ten hold 0.023% of the sample.

The CDR3 sequence holds 15 residues, the cysteine and phenylalanine included. The DNA shown is the 45-base CDR3, in frame from base 1. From a lookup of the germline V gene, CDR1 and CDR2 are SGHRS and YFSETQ. Trimmed from V: 4 bases; trimmed from J: 2 bases; junction bases lacking a gene match: 5. This clone has just a few counts. Its antigen remains undetermined. Base qualities are not at hand, and no much larger clone is one base apart. Each donor gave one peripheral blood draw, roughly 120 mL on average, collected into heparinised tubes. Naive, central memory, regulatory and stem cell-like memory CD4+ T cells were sorted on a BD FACSAria II using a panel including CD45RO, CCR7, CD25, CD127, CD95 and CD27. A purity above 98% was achieved for all sorted populations. PBMCs were isolated right away by Lymphoprep density gradient centrifugation and were stained directly, without culture. Samples were stained and sorted in pairs, with one healthy donor and one patient per experiment, so that batch effects were minimized.

The paper as a whole reports these results and caveats: At VDJ recombination sites, patients with type 1 diabetes made fewer insertions and deleted more nucleotides, a pattern implying thymic rearrangement abnormalities. HLA sub-analyses involved small numbers of individuals, so any influence of HLA type on TCRB rearrangement remained unresolved. Because cDNA rather than genomic DNA was sequenced, highly expressing activated cells could have been over-represented, although no difference in activation and CD3 levels was found between groups. PCR may preferentially amplify shorter templates, but because patient and control samples were amplified and corrected together, any resulting skew would affect both groups equally. In all four CD4+ subsets, TCRB CDR3 length was moderately but significantly shorter in type 1 diabetes patients. Naive, central memory and regulatory TCRB repertoires appeared more similar among patients than among healthy donors.

The material sequenced was naive CD4+ T cells from blood. Per the publication, the cell subset or site label means: true naive CD4+ T cells. The chain employs TRBV5-1 and TRBJ2-2, with 7 central nucleotides matching TRBD1. The clonotype was recovered from a woman under 30 in good health. The CDR3 protein sequence reads: CASSRGQLNTGELFF. DNA sequence: TGCGCCAGCAGCCGGGGACAGCTAAACACCGGGGAGCTGTTTTTT.